The T cell receptor (beta chain) described here comes from a study of human T cells and chemical hapten exposure. With 0 bases removed from V and 4 bases from J, the gap between germline ends came to 11 bases. Germline V gene data show CDR1 as SGHTS and CDR2 as YDEGEE. The length of the CDR3 is 15 residues. Time point noted: patch test 3, about 24 weeks after DPC sensitization. Treatment denoted: therapeutic diphenylcyclopropenone sensitization with weekly scalp DPC. The study enrolled 18 to 70-year-old alopecia patients suitable for DPC. One entry per CDR3 protein results from TCRdb running MiXCR on the RACE reads. The sample lists 70,000 or so distinct CDR3 sequences; around 10% were seen once.

The gene calls are TRBV5-8 and TRBJ1-5, with a possible D match to TRBD1 (5 bases). The TCR was taken from a woman in her 50s with alopecia areata. Some clones in this sample may be carry-over from other donors' samples. The sequencing used whole blood, collected in connection with sensitization to the hapten diphenylcyclopropenone (DPC). For the CDR3, the DNA is TGTGCCAGCAGCTTGGATAGGGGCCCTAATCAGCCCCAGCATTTT. Residues: CASSLDRGPNQPQHF.